This T cell receptor beta chain was recovered during a study of human T cells and chemical hapten exposure. For the library, individual cDNA molecules each received unique molecular identifiers. Each CDR3 protein gets one entry after TCRdb re-called the reads with MiXCR. The sample holds 150 or so distinct CDR3 sequences, roughly 53% seen once. This clonotype has more than one count but fewer than ten. Its target is unknown. Broader study findings: Healthy people's immune response may differ from that of the donors, who had alopecia.

Treatment reported: therapeutic diphenylcyclopropenone sensitization with weekly scalp DPC. Germline loops: CDR1 MNHEY, CDR2 SVGAGI. The CDR3 spans 13 residues. V was trimmed by 0 bases and J by 7 bases, leaving 6 bases between them. This sequence originates from an adult with alopecia areata. Some clones in this sample may be carry-over from other donors' samples. This table probably holds off-target reads from a library built for another chain. The material sequenced was whole blood, taken before DPC sensitization or 2, 6, or about 24 weeks after (not recorded which). J is TRBJ1-4 and V is TRBV6-5; D uncertain. CDR3 in amino acids: CASSYSDGEKLFF. Here the CDR3 DNA reads TGTGCCAGCAGTTACTCGGACGGTGAAAAACTGTTTTTT.